The 23 T cell receptor beta chains below all came from one sample that was sequenced in a study of blood T cell repertoires in COVID-19. TCRdb's table, derived via immunoSEQ multiplex PCR, lists solely in-frame clones and lacks some. Among some 80,000 clones, about nine tenths were seen once, and the ten largest hold over 2.5%. Sequencing was carried out using peripheral blood. These receptors were taken from a human donor in a cohort sampled during active COVID-19.

The J gene is TRBJ1-1, the V gene TRBV29-1, with D perhaps matching TRBD1 (6 bases). CDR1 SQVTM and CDR2 ANQGSEA come from the germline V gene. Trimming removed 7 bases from V and 1 base from J, with 10 bases in between. CDR3 length: 12 residues. CDR3 coding DNA: TGCAGCGCCGGACAGCGGAACACTGAAGCTTTCTTT. Protein product: CSAGQRNTEAFF.

V and J are TRBV29-1 and TRBJ1-1; 7 bases agree with TRBD1. J gave up 4 bases and V 6 bases, and 5 bases lay outside the gene matches. The CDR3 length is 12 residues. CDR1 SQVTM and CDR2 ANQGSEA come from the germline V gene. The CDR3 DNA sequence: TGCAGCGTAAACAGGGGCGGCACTGAAGCTTTCTTT. This translates into CSVNRGGTEAFF.

The chain recombines TRBV6-5 with TRBJ1-1; TRBD1 aligns across 7 bases. Germline V gene sequence: CDR1 MNHEY, CDR2 SVGAGI. This CDR3 has 15 residues. V lost 6 bases to trimming and J lost 0 bases; unmatched junction nucleotides: 7. This chain's CDR3 is CASRPTGQLNTEAFF. CDR3 in DNA: TGTGCCAGCAGGCCTACGGGACAGTTGAACACTGAAGCTTTCTTT.

The chain links TRBV2 to TRBJ1-5, with 7 nucleotides matching TRBD1. With V trimmed by 6 bases and J by 4 bases, 9 bases remained unmatched. The CDR3 covers 15 residues. Germline CDR1 and CDR2: SNHLY and FYNNEI. This chain's CDR3 is CASRVTGTENQPQHF. CDR3 coding DNA: TGTGCCAGCAGGGTAACCGGGACAGAAAATCAGCCCCAGCATTTT.

The V call is TRBV18, the J call TRBJ1-2, with D unresolved. CDR1 is KGHSH and CDR2 is LQKENI in the germline V gene. This CDR3 has 18 residues. V lost 3 bases, J lost 6 bases, and 26 bases lay in between. CDR3 nucleotide sequence: TGTGCCAGCTCACCGGCGGGAACGCCGCACCCGAAACGGGATGGCTACACCTTC. Translating gives CASSPAGTPHPKRDGYTF.

The chain has TRBV5-6 and TRBJ1-1, with 8 bases matching TRBD1. This CDR3 region has 15 residues. The V segment lost 2 bases and the J segment 3 bases; nucleotides outside the gene matches: 6. Looked up from germline, CDR1 is SGHDT and CDR2 is YYEEEE. DNA of the CDR3: TGTGCCAGCAGCTTAATCTACAGGGGGGACACTGAAGCTTTCTTT. This sequence encodes CASSLIYRGDTEAFF.

This chain uses TRBV12-5 with TRBJ2-1; 7 nucleotides match TRBD2. This CDR3 comprises 14 residues. The junction had 6 bases not matched to a gene; V was cut back by 6 bases and J by 4 bases. Germline CDR1 reads LGHNT; CDR2 reads FRNRAP. CDR3 sequence: CASGPGGGYNEQFF. CDR3 DNA sequence: TGTGCTAGTGGCCCGGGCGGGGGTTACAATGAGCAGTTCTTC.

The chain combines TRBV7-2 with TRBJ2-5, with a weak D call TRBD2 (6 bases). Between the trimmed V and J ends, which lost 1 base and 2 bases, there was a span of 8 bases. CDR1 is SGHTA and CDR2 is FQGNSA in the germline V gene. The CDR3 covers 14 residues. The CDR3 region has the DNA TGTGCCAGCAGCTTAGTTGGGACTCAAGAGACCCAGTACTTC. This sequence encodes CASSLVGTQETQYF. Based on the CDR3 plus reference TRBV7-2 and TRBJ2-5, the full variable domain is GAGVSQSPSNKVTEKGKDVELRCDPISGHTALYWYRQSLGQGLEFLIYFQGNSAPDKSGLPSDRFSAERTGGSVSTLTIQRTQQEDSAVYLCASSLVGTQETQYFGPGTRLLVL.

The rearrangement links TRBV2 to TRBJ2-7; TRBD1 matches at 7 bases. V was clipped by 0 bases and J by 3 bases; unmatched bases: 2. The CDR3 totals 14 residues. Germline V gene data show CDR1 as SNHLY and CDR2 as FYNNEI. The CDR3 protein is CASSEARQGYEQYF. The CDR3 nucleotides are TGTGCCAGCAGTGAAGCTAGACAGGGCTACGAGCAGTACTTC.

The chain has TRBV4-3 and TRBJ1-1; 12 positions agree with TRBD1. Germline V gene sequence: CDR1 LGHNA, CDR2 YSLEER. There are 16 residues in the CDR3. V lost 4 bases and J lost 7; bases outside the gene matches: 10. The DNA of the CDR3 is TGCGCCAGCAGCCCCACTGGGACAGGGGGCGCGGATGAAGCTTTCTTT. Residues: CASSPTGTGGADEAFF.

The chain uses TRBV28 and TRBJ2-7; a weak D match, TRBD1 (6 bases). V shed 10 bases and J shed 2 bases, with 12 bases lying between them. The CDR3 covers 12 residues. Germline assignment: CDR1 MDHEN and CDR2 SYDVKM. CDR3 DNA: TGTGCCACAAGGACAGACACCTACGAGCAGTACTTC. Protein sequence: CATRTDTYEQYF.

This chain joins TRBV27 and TRBJ2-1; 7 bases match TRBD2. The CDR3 is 16 amino acids. Germline V gene sequence: CDR1 MNHEY, CDR2 SMNVEV (reference sequence). After removal of 5 bases from V and 8 bases from J, the junction contained 15 bases not matched to a gene. The CDR3 region is CASSPFRKRGGDEQFF. In DNA form, the CDR3 reads TGTGCCAGCAGTCCCTTTCGCAAGCGGGGCGGGGATGAGCAGTTCTTC.

V is TRBV24-1 and J is TRBJ2-5; 9 bases map to TRBD2. Germline V gene data show CDR1 as KGHDR and CDR2 as SFDVKD. Trimming cost V 6 bases and J 14 bases; bases outside gene matches: 12. The CDR3 is 13 amino acids. CDR3 coding DNA: TGTGCCACCAGTTCCCAGGGACTAGCATCCAAATACTTC. Translated: CATSSQGLASKYF.

This rearrangement joins TRBV5-1 to TRBJ2-7; D may be TRBD2 (7 bases). The germline V and J ends were trimmed by 5 bases and 6 bases, with 15 bases remaining between them. CDR3 length: 13 residues. Looked up from germline, CDR1 is SGHRS and CDR2 is YFSETQ. The CDR3: CASRFAGAGEQYF. Here the CDR3 DNA reads TGCGCCAGCAGGTTCGCGGGGGCTGGCGAGCAGTACTTC.

The chain combines TRBV5-5 with TRBJ1-6; 9 nucleotides line up with TRBD1. Germline CDR1 SGHKS, CDR2 YYEKEE (reference sequence). This CDR3 is built from 15 residues. After removal of 5 bases from V and 7 bases from J, the junction contained 7 bases not matched to a gene. The CDR3: CASSPGTGFNSPLHF. The CDR3 DNA reads as TGTGCCAGCAGTCCCGGGACAGGGTTCAATTCACCCCTCCACTTT.

Turning to this clone: Additional DNA sequences in this sample encode the identical CDR3. The chain carries TRBV5-6 and TRBJ2-7, with 11 bases fitting TRBD1. Germline values: CDR1 SGHDT, CDR2 YYEEEE. The CDR3 has 14 amino acids. V trimming: 2 bases; J trimming: 4 bases; junction bases outside the gene matches: 2. CDR3 DNA: TGTGCCAGCAGCTTAGGACAGGGGGCTTACGAGCAGTACTTC. Its protein is CASSLGQGAYEQYF.

This chain links TRBV27 with TRBJ2-3; D gene ambiguous. V lost 6 bases and J 0 bases, leaving 16 bases between the germline ends. The CDR3 length is 16 residues. Germline V lookup: CDR1 MNHEY, CDR2 SMNVEV (reference sequence). CDR3 nucleotide sequence: TGTGCCAGCAGGTTGAACACCCTTCTTAGCACAGATACGCAGTATTTT. Its translation is CASRLNTLLSTDTQYF.

This clone was seen a few times. J is TRBJ2-2 and V is TRBV27; 8 bases fit TRBD2. From germline, CDR1 is MNHEY and CDR2 SMNVEV (reference sequence). Losses at the gene ends were 1 base for V and 5 bases for J; bases not matched to a gene: 15. CDR3 length: 19 amino acids. The DNA of the CDR3 is TGTGCCAGCAGTTTATGGGGAGCGGGAGCGAGGTACCGTACCGGGGAGCTGTTTTTT. Protein: CASSLWGAGARYRTGELFF.

The chain carries TRBV27 and TRBJ2-2, with 8 bases that match TRBD1. There are 18 residues in the CDR3. Germline-derived CDR1 and CDR2 are MNHEY and SMNVEV (reference sequence). Trimming removed 4 bases from V and 7 bases from J; junction bases left unmatched: 17. CDR3 protein: CASSSPGGSRGLLGELFF. CDR3 DNA: TGTGCCAGCAGTTCCCCAGGGGGCTCCCGTGGGCTGCTCGGGGAGCTGTTTTTT.

The chain joins TRBV4-3 to TRBJ2-3; TRBD2 matches at 12 bases. Germline values: CDR1 LGHNA, CDR2 YSLEER. With V trimmed by 1 base and J by 1 base, 0 bases remained unmatched. The CDR3 is made up of 16 amino acids. The CDR3: CASSQGLAGGTDTQYF. The CDR3 nucleotides read TGCGCCAGCAGCCAAGGACTAGCGGGAGGCACAGATACGCAGTATTTT.

The J gene is TRBJ2-7, the V gene TRBV5-6; 10 bases match TRBD1. Germline V lookup: CDR1 SGHDT, CDR2 YYEEEE. V was clipped by 4 bases and J by 3 bases; unmatched bases: 7. CDR3 length: 15 residues. The CDR3 protein is CASSRWDRGGYEQYF. The CDR3 nucleotides read TGTGCCAGCAGCCGATGGGACAGGGGCGGCTACGAGCAGTACTTC.

The rearrangement joins TRBV12-3 or TRBV12-4 to TRBJ2-7, with 8 bases fitting TRBD1. Trimming cost V 4 bases and J 7 bases; bases outside gene matches: 0. The CDR3 is 11 amino acids. The CDR3 here is CASSWDREQYF. In nucleotides, the CDR3 is TGTGCCAGCAGTTGGGACAGGGAGCAGTACTTC.

The chain uses TRBV30 and TRBJ1-5; D not resolved. Germline assignment: CDR1 GTSNPN and CDR2 SVGIG (reference sequence). Trimming shortened V by 1 base and J by 1 base, and 5 bases separated the two germline ends. The CDR3 consists of 13 residues. As DNA, the CDR3 is TGTGCCTGGAGTGCCCGGAGCAATCAGCCCCAGCATTTT. As protein: CAWSARSNQPQHF.